Presented here are 20 T cell receptor beta chains from one specimen sequenced in a study of blood T cell repertoires in COVID-19. The repertoire was sequenced with immunoSEQ multiplex PCR; TCRdb's copy has only in-frame clones and lacks some. Of about 110,000 clones listed, roughly 80% were seen once; the top ten hold about 1.6%. The specimen sequenced was peripheral blood. These receptors all stem from a man aged 50-60 years with acute or convalescent COVID-19.

This sequence joins TRBV11-2 and TRBJ2-7, with D possibly matching TRBD2 (5 bases). V lost 5 bases and J 6 bases, leaving 14 bases between the germline ends. The CDR3 is 13 residues long. Germline-derived CDR1 and CDR2 are SGHAT and FQNNGV. CDR3 DNA sequence: TGTGCCAGCAGCGCATCCCTAGCAGGCGAGCAGTACGTC. Its translation: CASSASLAGEQYV.

The chain is built from TRBV11-2 and TRBJ2-3, with 10 bases identical to TRBD2. This CDR3 contains 18 residues. Germline V gene lookup returns CDR1 SGHAT and CDR2 FQNNGV. Losses at the gene ends were 0 bases for V and 2 bases for J; bases not matched to a gene: 8. The chain's CDR3 is CASSLEGLAGALTDTQYF. DNA for the CDR3: TGTGCCAGCAGCTTAGAAGGGCTAGCGGGGGCCCTCACAGATACGCAGTATTTT.

This rearrangement joins TRBV29-1 to TRBJ1-2; 10 nucleotides agree with TRBD1. The junction had 9 bases not matched to a gene; V was cut back by 1 base and J by 7 bases. CDR3 length: 15 amino acids. Germline V gene sequence: CDR1 SQVTM, CDR2 ANQGSEA. For the CDR3, the DNA is TGCAGCGTTGAAGGACAGAAGGGACAGGGGTCTGGCTACACCTTC. As protein: CSVEGQKGQGSGYTF.

The rearrangement links TRBV7-2 to TRBJ2-3; D gene uncertain. The germline V gene encodes CDR1 SGHTA and CDR2 FQGNSA. The CDR3 totals 16 residues. The ends were cut back, 5 bases at V and 0 bases at J, with 15 bases in the middle. The CDR3, as DNA: TGTGCCAGCAGCCTATTAGTGCTTGCTAGCACAGATACGCAGTATTTT. It translates to CASSLLVLASTDTQYF.

This clone was observed a single time. The V gene is TRBV5-1, the J gene TRBJ2-5; D gene uncertain. CDR3 length: 11 residues. Trimming cost V 4 bases and J 3 bases, with 4 bases left between them. The germline gives CDR1 SGHRS, CDR2 YFSETQ. The CDR3 bases are TGCGCCAGCAGCGGCAAAGAGACCCAGTACTTC. It codes for CASSGKETQYF.

The chain recombines TRBV24-1 with TRBJ2-2; D possibly corresponds to TRBD1 (5 bases). CDR1 KGHDR and CDR2 SFDVKD come from the germline V gene. The CDR3 runs to 17 residues. V was trimmed by 5 bases and J by 1 base, leaving 16 bases between them. Here the CDR3 DNA reads TGTGCCACCAGTGCCGCCCCCGGGCAGGGGAACACCGGGGAGCTGTTTTTT. It is translated as CATSAAPGQGNTGELFF.

Only one count was recorded for this clone. J is TRBJ1-2 and V is TRBV5-1; 10 bases fit TRBD1. CDR1 and CDR2 (germline): SGHRS, YFSETQ. V lost 4 bases and J lost 8; bases outside the gene matches: 14. This CDR3 is built from 16 residues. DNA for the CDR3: TGCGCCAGCAGCCCAGGGACAGGGGACTACCTAGGGGGCTACACCTTC. As protein: CASSPGTGDYLGGYTF. Complete variable domain (other parts from reference TRBV5-1 and TRBJ1-2): KAGVTQTPRYLIKTRGQQVTLSCSPISGHRSVSWYQQTPGQGLQFLFEYFSETQRNKGNFPGRFSGRQFSNSRSEMNVSTLELGDSALYLCASSPGTGDYLGGYTFGSGTRLTVV.

The chain is built from TRBV2 and TRBJ2-3; 12 bases map to TRBD1. Germline values: CDR1 SNHLY, CDR2 FYNNEI. The CDR3 is 15 amino acids. With 6 bases clipped from V and 4 bases from J, the junction kept 5 bases outside the gene matches. CDR3 sequence reads: CASSAGTGGADTQYF. DNA for the CDR3: TGTGCCAGCAGCGCCGGGACAGGGGGCGCAGATACGCAGTATTTT.

The sample holds one count of this clone. The CDR3 loop reads CASSVGGRAGSADTQYF. The CDR3 DNA reads TGTGCCAGCAGCGTAGGTGGGAGGGCTGGATCCGCAGATACGCAGTATTTT. The V gene is TRBV9, the J gene TRBJ2-3; 7 nucleotides line up with TRBD2. Germline V lookup: CDR1 SGDLS, CDR2 YYNGEE. This CDR3 contains 17 residues. Trimming took 0 bases from V and 4 from J; bases not matched to a gene: 11.

The CDR3 is CASSRLEYRDSSYEQYF. CDR3 nucleotides: TGTGCCAGCAGCCGCCTAGAATACAGGGATAGCTCCTACGAGCAGTACTTC. The chain joins TRBV4-2 to TRBJ2-7, with TRBD1 as a possible D gene (6 bases). The CDR3 sequence is 17 residues long. From germline, CDR1 is LGHNA and CDR2 YNFKEQ. Trimming removed 4 bases from V and 0 bases from J, with 19 bases in between.

This chain links TRBV9 with TRBJ1-2; no clear D gene. The V and J ends lost 5 bases and 8 bases respectively, with 16 bases between them. The CDR3 is made up of 13 amino acids. The germline V gene has CDR1 SGDLS and CDR2 YYNGEE. The CDR3 is CASSLAGGLGYTF. The CDR3 region has the DNA TGTGCCAGCAGTCTAGCCGGAGGGCTGGGCTACACCTTC.

This chain joins TRBV7-2 and TRBJ2-2, with D perhaps TRBD2 (7 bases). V shed 1 base and J shed 7 bases, with 19 bases lying between them. CDR3 length: 17 residues. The V gene's germline CDR1 is SGHTA and CDR2 FQGNSA. The CDR3 nucleotides read TGTGCCAGCAGCTTAGGGAATAGACGGGGGGCCGGCGGGGAGCTGTTTTTT. Encoded protein: CASSLGNRRGAGGELFF.

This chain connects TRBV25-1 to TRBJ2-1, with D tentatively TRBD2 (5 bases). This CDR3 is built from 16 residues. Germline V lookup: CDR1 MGHDK, CDR2 SYGVNS. V lost 10 bases, J lost 0 bases, and 19 bases lay in between. The CDR3, as DNA: TGTGCCACGAGCCTTAAGGGAGTGAGCTCCTACAATGAGCAGTTCTTC. Protein product: CATSLKGVSSYNEQFF.

Only one count was recorded for this clone. The gene calls are TRBV20-1 and TRBJ2-7, with D maybe TRBD2 (6 bases). The CDR3 length is 11 residues. Trimming left V 5 bases short and J 6 bases short, with 11 bases between. Germline values: CDR1 DFQATT, CDR2 SNEGSKA (reference sequence). DNA of the CDR3: TGCAGTGCTGGGGGGAGCCGCGAGCAGTACTTC. Amino acids: CSAGGSREQYF.

The chain uses TRBV6-5 and TRBJ1-1, with D perhaps matching TRBD1 (5 bases). The CDR3 covers 13 residues. Germline V lookup: CDR1 MNHEY, CDR2 SVGAGI. The V gene lost 8 bases and the J gene lost 1 base, with 11 bases spanning the gap. This CDR3 is CASARQKNTEAFF. The CDR3 DNA reads as TGTGCCAGCGCAAGACAGAAGAACACTGAAGCTTTCTTT.

The chain employs TRBV7-3 and TRBJ2-5; 10 nucleotides match TRBD1. Trimming took 8 bases from V and 1 from J; bases not matched to a gene: 7. The germline V gene encodes CDR1 SGHTA and CDR2 FQGTGA. This CDR3 comprises 15 residues. DNA of the CDR3: TGTGCCAGCTCACGGGGACAGGGGATCCAAGAGACCCAGTACTTC. Its protein is CASSRGQGIQETQYF.

This rearrangement joins TRBV5-4 to TRBJ1-2; perhaps TRBD1 as D (5 bases). The length of the CDR3 is 13 residues. Germline assignment: CDR1 SGHNT and CDR2 YYREEE (reference sequence). The germline V and J ends were trimmed by 0 bases and 5 bases, with 8 bases remaining between them. CDR3 nucleotides: TGTGCCAGCAGCTTGGGGAAGGGGTATGGCTACACCTTC. Translated: CASSLGKGYGYTF.

This clone turned up a few times. The CDR3 DNA reads as TGTGCCAGCAGCTATGGCCCTAGCACAGATACGCAGTATTTT. Amino acid sequence: CASSYGPSTDTQYF. The rearrangement uses TRBV7-2 and TRBJ2-3; D not resolved. The CDR3 extends over 14 amino acids. The V end lost 4 bases, the J end lost 0 bases, and 8 bases lay between the germline ends. CDR1 and CDR2 from the germline V gene are SGHTA and FQGNSA.

The genes are TRBV27 and TRBJ1-4; 8 bases match TRBD1. Germline V CDR1 and CDR2: MNHEY, SMNVEV (reference sequence). The CDR3 covers 14 residues. The V segment lost 2 bases and the J segment 11 bases; nucleotides outside the gene matches: 7. In DNA, the CDR3 is TGTGCCAGCAGTTTAAGACAGGGGAGCGGGAAACTGTTTTTT. Translated, it gives CASSLRQGSGKLFF.

The chain has TRBV27 and TRBJ1-2; possible D gene TRBD1, 5 bases. Germline lookup yields CDR1 MNHEY and CDR2 SMNVEV (reference sequence). V was clipped by 6 bases and J by 8 bases, with 19 bases between them. The CDR3 consists of 14 residues. For the CDR3, the DNA is TGTGCCAGCAGCTTGAGTGGGGCTTTGGAGGGCTACACCTTC. As protein: CASSLSGALEGYTF.